These T cell receptor beta chains were read from a single sample in a study of siplizumab effects on memory and regulatory T cells. The protocol was immunoSEQ multiplex PCR, while the TCRdb copy is restricted to in-frame clones and leaves out a portion. The profile shows 65,000 to 70,000 clones, approximately 88% of them singletons. The specimen sequenced was Tregs sorted from blood. Receptors originate from a human donor in good health. Both conserved end residues are part of each CDR3. The order of the fields is D gene, V gene, clone size, J gene, CDR3 DNA, CDR3 protein. The D gene is left open where the match is weak. Some rows have no size entry. The others give once, few or many, or a class for an expanded clone.

d_call: NA; v_call: TRBV28; clone_size: NA; j_call: TRBJ2-3; cdr3_nt: TGTGCCAGCATTGGCCCCAGGGGAATCCTCCCGGGGGATACGCAGTATTTT; cdr3_aa: CASIGPRGILPGDTQYF
d_call: NA; v_call: TRBV11-3; clone_size: NA; j_call: TRBJ1-3; cdr3_nt: TGTGCCAGCAGCTTAGATGTCGCCGCAACTGGAAACACCATATATTTT; cdr3_aa: CASSLDVAATGNTIYF
d_call: NA; v_call: TRBV5-1; clone_size: NA; j_call: TRBJ2-5; cdr3_nt: TGCGCCAGCAGCAGGGCCGGGGAACAAGAGACCCAGTACTTC; cdr3_aa: CASSRAGEQETQYF
d_call: NA; v_call: TRBV27; clone_size: NA; j_call: TRBJ2-7; cdr3_nt: TGTGCCAGCAGTTTATCGGAGTTCTCCTACGAGCAGTACTTC; cdr3_aa: CASSLSEFSYEQYF
d_call: TRBD1; v_call: TRBV2; clone_size: NA; j_call: TRBJ1-1; cdr3_nt: TGTGCCAGCATCAGTCTCCGCACAGGGGGCATTGAAGCTTTCTTT; cdr3_aa: CASISLRTGGIEAFF
d_call: NA; v_call: TRBV28; clone_size: NA; j_call: TRBJ2-7; cdr3_nt: TGTGCCAGTAAGTTGGGGGGAGACCACGAGCAGTACTTC; cdr3_aa: CASKLGGDHEQYF
d_call: TRBD2; v_call: TRBV27; clone_size: NA; j_call: TRBJ2-3; cdr3_nt: TGTGCCAGCAGCTGGGGGAGGGTACCCACAGATACGCAGTATTTT; cdr3_aa: CASSWGRVPTDTQYF
d_call: NA; v_call: TRBV7-2; clone_size: NA; j_call: TRBJ2-3; cdr3_nt: TGTGCCAGCAGCTTAGACAGGGCAGATACGCAGTATTTT; cdr3_aa: CASSLDRADTQYF
d_call: NA; v_call: TRBV27; clone_size: NA; j_call: TRBJ2-7; cdr3_nt: TGTGCCAGCAGTCACGGGACAATTTACGAGCAGTACTTC; cdr3_aa: CASSHGTIYEQYF
d_call: NA; v_call: TRBV7-9; clone_size: few; j_call: TRBJ2-4; cdr3_nt: TGTGCCAGCAGCTTAGCTCTGAGGGCAGACATTCAGTACTTC; cdr3_aa: CASSLALRADIQYF
d_call: NA; v_call: TRBV7-2; clone_size: NA; j_call: TRBJ1-6; cdr3_nt: TGTGCCAGCAGCTTAGTGGGGTGGGGCAATTCACCCCTCCACTTT; cdr3_aa: CASSLVGWGNSPLHF
d_call: NA; v_call: TRBV6-4; clone_size: few; j_call: TRBJ2-2; cdr3_nt: TGTGCCAGCAGGGAATCTCCCCACACCGGGGAGCTGTTTTTT; cdr3_aa: CASRESPHTGELFF
d_call: NA; v_call: TRBV15; clone_size: NA; j_call: TRBJ2-6; cdr3_nt: TGTGCCACCAGCAGAGATAGCGGACAGTTAATAGTGGGGGCCAACGTCCTGACTTTC; cdr3_aa: CATSRDSGQLIVGANVLTF
d_call: NA; v_call: TRBV27; clone_size: NA; j_call: TRBJ2-4; cdr3_nt: TGTGCCACCAAACCACACCCCGGAAATGGGGACATTCAGTACTTC; cdr3_aa: CATKPHPGNGDIQYF
d_call: NA; v_call: TRBV4-2; clone_size: NA; j_call: TRBJ1-1; cdr3_nt: TGTGCCAGCAGCCAAGATCCCAGAAACACTGAAGCTTTCTTT; cdr3_aa: CASSQDPRNTEAFF
d_call: TRBD2; v_call: TRBV5-1; clone_size: NA; j_call: TRBJ2-1; cdr3_nt: TGCGCCAGCAGCTTGGGACTAGCGGGAGTCGATGAGCAGTTCTTC; cdr3_aa: CASSLGLAGVDEQFF
d_call: NA; v_call: TRBV5-8; clone_size: NA; j_call: TRBJ1-5; cdr3_nt: TGTGCCAGCAGCTTAGATCAGCCCCAGCATTTT; cdr3_aa: CASSLDQPQHF
d_call: NA; v_call: TRBV9; clone_size: NA; j_call: TRBJ1-1; cdr3_nt: TGTGCCAGCAGCGTACAGACAGAGAACACTGAAGCTTTCTTT; cdr3_aa: CASSVQTENTEAFF
d_call: NA; v_call: TRBV30; clone_size: NA; j_call: TRBJ1-4; cdr3_nt: TGTGCCTGGAAGGCTCTAACTTCAAATGAAAAACTGTTTTTT; cdr3_aa: CAWKALTSNEKLFF
d_call: NA; v_call: TRBV21-1; clone_size: NA; j_call: TRBJ2-2; cdr3_nt: TGTGCCAGCAGCAAAGCCCCCGCGCAGAGTTCGGAACCCGGGGAGCTGTTTTTT; cdr3_aa: CASSKAPAQSSEPGELFF
d_call: NA; v_call: TRBV5-1; clone_size: NA; j_call: TRBJ2-1; cdr3_nt: TGCGCCAGCAGCTTCTTGGCGACTAGGAATGAGCAGTTCTTC; cdr3_aa: CASSFLATRNEQFF
d_call: TRBD2; v_call: TRBV30; clone_size: NA; j_call: TRBJ2-7; cdr3_nt: TGTGCCTGTAGAGCGGGAGGGCCCTACGAGCAGTACTTC; cdr3_aa: CACRAGGPYEQYF
d_call: NA; v_call: TRBV7-3; clone_size: few; j_call: TRBJ2-7; cdr3_nt: TGTGCCAGCAGCTTAACGAAGCGGGCTAGGCAGTACTTC; cdr3_aa: CASSLTKRARQYF
d_call: TRBD2; v_call: TRBV4-1; clone_size: NA; j_call: TRBJ2-1; cdr3_nt: TGCGCCAGCAGCCAACCGGGACTAGCGGGATATGAGCAGTTCTTC; cdr3_aa: CASSQPGLAGYEQFF
d_call: NA; v_call: TRBV28; clone_size: NA; j_call: TRBJ2-3; cdr3_nt: TGTGCCAGCAGTTTATATGGTTTCAGGGCCACAGATACGCAGTATTTT; cdr3_aa: CASSLYGFRATDTQYF
d_call: TRBD1; v_call: TRBV6-1; clone_size: NA; j_call: TRBJ1-5; cdr3_nt: TGTGCCAGCAGTCTCCGGACAGGTCATCAGCCCCAGCATTTT; cdr3_aa: CASSLRTGHQPQHF